This T cell receptor beta chain stems from a study of spatial heterogeneity in lung cancer. Germline V gene lookup returns CDR1 SGHTA and CDR2 FQGNSA. CDR3 length: 12 residues. V was shortened by 2 bases and J by 7 bases, with 6 bases between the two germline ends. MiXCR was run by TCRdb on the 5' RACE reads, yielding one entry per CDR3 protein. The sample lists some 83,000 distinct CDR3 sequences, 8% occurring once. The time point here: sample taken at primary tumor resection. The material was PBMCs, obtained at surgery. This chain joins TRBV7-2 and TRBJ1-5; D call uncertain. This clonotype originated in a male donor with early-stage non-small cell lung cancer. CDR3: CASSLSVQPQHF. The CDR3 bases are TGTGCCAGCAGCTTATCCGTCCAGCCCCAGCATTTT.